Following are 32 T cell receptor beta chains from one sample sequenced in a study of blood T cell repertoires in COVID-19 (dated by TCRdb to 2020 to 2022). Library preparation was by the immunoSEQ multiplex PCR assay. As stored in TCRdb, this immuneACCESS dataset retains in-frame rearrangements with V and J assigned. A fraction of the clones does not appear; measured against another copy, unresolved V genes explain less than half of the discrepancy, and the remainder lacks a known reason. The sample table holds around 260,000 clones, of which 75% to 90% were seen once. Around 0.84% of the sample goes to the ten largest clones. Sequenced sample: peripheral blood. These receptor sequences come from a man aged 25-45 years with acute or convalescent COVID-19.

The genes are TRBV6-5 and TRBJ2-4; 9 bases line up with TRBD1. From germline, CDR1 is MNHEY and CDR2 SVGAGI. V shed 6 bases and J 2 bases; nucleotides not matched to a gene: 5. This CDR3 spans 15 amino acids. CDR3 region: CASSNRGQSKNIQYF. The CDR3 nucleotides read TGTGCCAGCAGCAACAGGGGGCAATCCAAAAACATTCAGTACTTC.

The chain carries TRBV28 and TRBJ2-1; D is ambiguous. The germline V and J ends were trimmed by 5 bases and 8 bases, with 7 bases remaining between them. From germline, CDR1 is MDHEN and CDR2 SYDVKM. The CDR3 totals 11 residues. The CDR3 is CASSLTHEQFF. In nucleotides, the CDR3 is TGTGCCAGCAGTCTTACACATGAGCAGTTCTTC. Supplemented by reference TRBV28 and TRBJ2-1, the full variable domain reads DVKVTQSSRYLVKRTGEKVFLECVQDMDHENMFWYRQDPGLGLRLIYFSYDVKMKEKGDIPEGYSVSREKKERFSLILESASTNQTSMYLCASSLTHEQFFGPGTRLTVL.

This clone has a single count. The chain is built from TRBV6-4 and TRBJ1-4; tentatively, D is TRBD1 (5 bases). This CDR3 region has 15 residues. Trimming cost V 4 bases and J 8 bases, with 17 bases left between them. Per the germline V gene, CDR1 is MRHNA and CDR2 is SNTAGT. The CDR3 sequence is CASSVQKGLNEKLFF. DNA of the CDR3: TGTGCCAGCAGTGTTCAGAAGGGGTTGAACGAAAAACTGTTTTTT.

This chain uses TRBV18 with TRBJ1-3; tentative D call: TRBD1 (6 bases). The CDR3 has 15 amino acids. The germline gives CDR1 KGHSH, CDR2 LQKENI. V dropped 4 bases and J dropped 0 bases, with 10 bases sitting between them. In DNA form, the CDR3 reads TGTGCCAGCTCACAAGGACAGTACTCTGGAAACACCATATATTTT. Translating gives CASSQGQYSGNTIYF.

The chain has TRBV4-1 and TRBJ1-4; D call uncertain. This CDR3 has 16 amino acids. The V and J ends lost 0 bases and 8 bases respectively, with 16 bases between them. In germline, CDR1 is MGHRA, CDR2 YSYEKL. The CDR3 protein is CASSQDFGGLKEKLFF. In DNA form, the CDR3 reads TGCGCCAGCAGCCAAGATTTCGGCGGTCTAAAGGAAAAACTGTTTTTT.

The DNA for the CDR3 is TGTGCCAGTAGTATGGTTAGCGGGATGTCGGCCAAAAACATTCAGTACTTC. Translating gives CASSMVSGMSAKNIQYF. V gene TRBV19 combines with J gene TRBJ2-4; TRBD2 matches at 8 bases. With V trimmed by 3 bases and J by 1 base, 8 bases remained unmatched. CDR3 length: 17 amino acids. Germline V gene data show CDR1 as LNHDA and CDR2 as SQIVND (reference sequence).

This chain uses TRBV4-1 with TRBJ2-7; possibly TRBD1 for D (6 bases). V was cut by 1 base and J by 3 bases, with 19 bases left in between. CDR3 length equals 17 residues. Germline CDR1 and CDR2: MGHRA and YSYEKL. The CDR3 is CASSQVFTLQGSYEQYF. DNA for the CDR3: TGCGCCAGCAGCCAAGTGTTTACCCTTCAGGGGAGCTACGAGCAGTACTTC.

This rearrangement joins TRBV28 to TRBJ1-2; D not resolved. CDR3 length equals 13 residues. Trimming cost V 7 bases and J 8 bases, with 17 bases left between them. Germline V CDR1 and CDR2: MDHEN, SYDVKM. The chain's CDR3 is CASTAAPSRGYTF. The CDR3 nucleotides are TGTGCCAGCACCGCAGCCCCTTCGAGGGGCTACACCTTC.

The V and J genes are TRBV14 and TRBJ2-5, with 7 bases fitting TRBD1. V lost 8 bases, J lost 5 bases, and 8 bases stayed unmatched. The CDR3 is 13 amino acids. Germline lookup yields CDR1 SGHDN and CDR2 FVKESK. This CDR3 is CASRQGSGETQYF. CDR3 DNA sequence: TGTGCCAGCCGACAGGGAAGTGGGGAGACCCAGTACTTC.

CDR3 region: CASSRLAGETQYF. Written as DNA, the CDR3 is TGCGCCAGCTCCAGACTAGCCGGAGAGACCCAGTACTTC. The chain is built from TRBV10-1 and TRBJ2-5; 7 bases line up with TRBD2. The CDR3 contains 13 residues. After removal of 8 bases from V and 4 bases from J, the junction contained 7 bases not matched to a gene. Germline V gene lookup returns CDR1 WNHNN and CDR2 SYGVQD (reference sequence).

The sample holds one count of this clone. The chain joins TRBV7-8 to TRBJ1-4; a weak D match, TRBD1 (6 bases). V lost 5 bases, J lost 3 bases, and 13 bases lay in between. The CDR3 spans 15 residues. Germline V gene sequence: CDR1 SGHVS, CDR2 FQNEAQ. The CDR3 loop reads CASSGATGPNEKLFF. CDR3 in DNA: TGTGCCAGCAGCGGGGCGACAGGACCTAATGAAAAACTGTTTTTT. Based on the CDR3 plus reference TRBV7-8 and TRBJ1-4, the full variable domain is GAGVSQSPRYKVAKRGQDVALRCDPISGHVSLFWYQQALGQGPEFLTYFQNEAQLDKSGLPSDRFFAERPEGSVSTLKIQRTQQEDSAVYLCASSGATGPNEKLFFGSGTQLSVL.

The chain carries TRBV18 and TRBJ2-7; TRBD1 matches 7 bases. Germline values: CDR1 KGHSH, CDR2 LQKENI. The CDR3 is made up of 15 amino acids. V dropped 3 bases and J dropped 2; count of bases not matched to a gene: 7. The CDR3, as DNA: TGTGCCAGCTCACCTGGGGCAGGGGGAACCTACGAGCAGTACTTC. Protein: CASSPGAGGTYEQYF.

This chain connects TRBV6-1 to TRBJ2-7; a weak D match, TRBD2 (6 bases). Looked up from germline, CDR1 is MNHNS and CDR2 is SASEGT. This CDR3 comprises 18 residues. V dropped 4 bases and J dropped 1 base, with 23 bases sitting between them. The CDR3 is CASSAKIRGREVSYEQYF. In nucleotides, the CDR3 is TGTGCCAGCAGTGCGAAAATTAGGGGAAGGGAGGTATCCTACGAGCAGTACTTC.

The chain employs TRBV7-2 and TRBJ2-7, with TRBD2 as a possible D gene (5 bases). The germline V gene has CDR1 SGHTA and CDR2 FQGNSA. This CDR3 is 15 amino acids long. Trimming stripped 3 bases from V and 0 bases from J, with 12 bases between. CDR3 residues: CASSFEGLSSYEQYF. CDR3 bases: TGTGCCAGCAGCTTCGAGGGCCTTAGCTCCTACGAGCAGTACTTC. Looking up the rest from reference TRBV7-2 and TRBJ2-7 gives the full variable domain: GAGVSQSPSNKVTEKGKDVELRCDPISGHTALYWYRQSLGQGLEFLIYFQGNSAPDKSGLPSDRFSAERTGGSVSTLTIQRTQQEDSAVYLCASSFEGLSSYEQYFGPGTRLTVT.

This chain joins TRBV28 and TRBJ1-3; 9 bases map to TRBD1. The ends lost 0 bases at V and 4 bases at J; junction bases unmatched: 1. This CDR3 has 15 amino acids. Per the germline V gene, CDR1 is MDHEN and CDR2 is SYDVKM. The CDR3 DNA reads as TGTGCCAGCAGTTTATGGGGACAGGGAGGAAACACCATATATTTT. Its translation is CASSLWGQGGNTIYF.

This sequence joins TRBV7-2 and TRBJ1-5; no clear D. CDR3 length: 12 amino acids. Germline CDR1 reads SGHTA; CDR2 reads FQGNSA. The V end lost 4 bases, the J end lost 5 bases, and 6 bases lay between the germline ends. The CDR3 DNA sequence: TGTGCCAGCAGCTCTAATTATCAGCCCCAGCATTTT. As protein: CASSSNYQPQHF.

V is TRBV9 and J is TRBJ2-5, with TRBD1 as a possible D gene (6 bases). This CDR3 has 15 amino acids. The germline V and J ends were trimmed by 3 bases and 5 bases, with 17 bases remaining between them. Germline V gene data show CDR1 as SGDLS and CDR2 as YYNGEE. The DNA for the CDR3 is TGTGCCAGCAGCGCACACGAGGGGGTCGGGGAGACCCAGTACTTC. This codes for CASSAHEGVGETQYF.

The CDR3: CASSTGSLNSPLHF. The CDR3 DNA is TGTGCCAGCAGCACAGGGTCTCTGAATTCACCCCTCCACTTT. The chain couples TRBV28 to TRBJ1-6, with D perhaps TRBD1 (6 bases). CDR3 size: 14 residues. CDR1 is MDHEN and CDR2 is SYDVKM in the germline V gene. Trimming left V 6 bases short and J 7 bases short, with 13 bases between. The full variable domain, its missing parts supplied by reference TRBV28 and TRBJ1-6, is DVKVTQSSRYLVKRTGEKVFLECVQDMDHENMFWYRQDPGLGLRLIYFSYDVKMKEKGDIPEGYSVSREKKERFSLILESASTNQTSMYLCASSTGSLNSPLHFGNGTRLTVT.

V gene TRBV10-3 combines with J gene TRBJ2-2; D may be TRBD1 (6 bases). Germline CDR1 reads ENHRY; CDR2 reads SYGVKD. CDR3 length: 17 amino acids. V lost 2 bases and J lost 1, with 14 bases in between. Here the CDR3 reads CAISENVGRGNTGELFF. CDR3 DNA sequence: TGTGCCATCAGTGAGAACGTTGGCAGGGGGAACACCGGGGAGCTGTTTTTT.

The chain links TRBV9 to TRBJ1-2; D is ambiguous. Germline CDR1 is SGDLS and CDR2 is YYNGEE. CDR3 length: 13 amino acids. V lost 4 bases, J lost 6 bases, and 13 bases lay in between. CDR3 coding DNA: TGTGCCAGCAGCCCTGATTTGCGGAATGGCTACACCTTC. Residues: CASSPDLRNGYTF.

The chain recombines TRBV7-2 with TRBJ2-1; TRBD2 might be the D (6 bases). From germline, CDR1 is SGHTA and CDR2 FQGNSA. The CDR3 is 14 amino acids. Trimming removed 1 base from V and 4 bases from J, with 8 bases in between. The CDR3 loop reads CASSLGGLYNEQFF. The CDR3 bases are TGTGCCAGCAGCTTAGGGGGACTGTACAATGAGCAGTTCTTC. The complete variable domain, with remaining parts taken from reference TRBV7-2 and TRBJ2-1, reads GAGVSQSPSNKVTEKGKDVELRCDPISGHTALYWYRQSLGQGLEFLIYFQGNSAPDKSGLPSDRFSAERTGGSVSTLTIQRTQQEDSAVYLCASSLGGLYNEQFFGPGTRLTVL.

This CDR3 reads CASSPQGLAGGQETQYF. CDR3 coding DNA: TGTGCCAGCTCACCCCAAGGACTAGCGGGGGGCCAAGAGACCCAGTACTTC. The V call is TRBV18, the J call TRBJ2-5; the match to TRBD2 covers 14 bases. Per germline, CDR1 KGHSH and CDR2 LQKENI. With 3 bases clipped from V and 1 base from J, the junction kept 4 bases outside the gene matches. The CDR3 extends over 17 amino acids. The full variable domain, rest sourced from reference TRBV18 and TRBJ2-5, is NAGVMQNPRHLVRRRGQEARLRCSPMKGHSHVYWYRQLPEEGLKFMVYLQKENIIDESGMPKERFSAEFPKEGPSILRIQQVVRGDSAAYFCASSPQGLAGGQETQYFGPGTRLLVL.

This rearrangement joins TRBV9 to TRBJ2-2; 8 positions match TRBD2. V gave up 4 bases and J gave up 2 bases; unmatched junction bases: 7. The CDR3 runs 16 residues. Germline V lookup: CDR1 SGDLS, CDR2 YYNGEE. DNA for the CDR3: TGTGCCAGCAGCCGTACTAGCGGTTCAAACACCGGGGAGCTGTTTTTT. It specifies CASSRTSGSNTGELFF.

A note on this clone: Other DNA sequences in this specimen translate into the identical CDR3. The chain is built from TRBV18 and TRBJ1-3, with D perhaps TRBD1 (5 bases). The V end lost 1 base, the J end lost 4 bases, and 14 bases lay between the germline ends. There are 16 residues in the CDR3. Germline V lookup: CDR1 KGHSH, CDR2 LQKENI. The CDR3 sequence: CASSPLRDSTGNTIYF. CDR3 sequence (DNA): TGTGCCAGCTCACCACTCCGGGACTCGACAGGAAACACCATATATTTT.

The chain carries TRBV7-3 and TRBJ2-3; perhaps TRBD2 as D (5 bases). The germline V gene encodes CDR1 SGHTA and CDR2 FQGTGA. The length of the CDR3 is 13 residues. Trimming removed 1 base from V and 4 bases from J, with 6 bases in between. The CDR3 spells CASSLSGSDTQYF. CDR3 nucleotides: TGTGCCAGCAGCTTAAGCGGGTCAGATACGCAGTATTTT.

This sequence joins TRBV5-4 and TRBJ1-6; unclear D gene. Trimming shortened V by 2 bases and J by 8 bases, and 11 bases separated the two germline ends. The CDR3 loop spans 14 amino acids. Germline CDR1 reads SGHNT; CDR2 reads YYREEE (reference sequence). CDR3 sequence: CASSFTLGDSPLHF. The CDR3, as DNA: TGTGCCAGCAGCTTCACCTTGGGCGATTCACCCCTCCACTTT.

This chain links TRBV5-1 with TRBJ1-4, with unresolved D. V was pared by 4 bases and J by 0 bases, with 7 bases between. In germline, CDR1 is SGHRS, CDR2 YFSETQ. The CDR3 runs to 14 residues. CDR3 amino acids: CASSLTATNEKLFF. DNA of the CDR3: TGCGCCAGCAGCCTAACCGCAACTAATGAAAAACTGTTTTTT.

CDR3: CASKVSGTANTEAFF. The DNA for the CDR3 is TGTGCCAGCAAGGTCTCGGGGACAGCGAACACTGAAGCTTTCTTT. This chain uses TRBV27 with TRBJ1-1, with 7 bases identical to TRBD1. The CDR3 runs 15 residues. Losses at the gene ends were 7 bases for V and 1 base for J; bases not matched to a gene: 9. Germline CDR1 is MNHEY and CDR2 is SMNVEV (reference sequence).

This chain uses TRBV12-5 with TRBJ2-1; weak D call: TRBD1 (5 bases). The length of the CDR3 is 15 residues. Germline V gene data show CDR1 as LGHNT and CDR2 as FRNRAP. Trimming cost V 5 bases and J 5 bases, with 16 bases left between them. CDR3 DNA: TGTGCTAGTGGTCCCCCTTCCAGGGCGGACAATGAGCAGTTCTTC. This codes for CASGPPSRADNEQFF.

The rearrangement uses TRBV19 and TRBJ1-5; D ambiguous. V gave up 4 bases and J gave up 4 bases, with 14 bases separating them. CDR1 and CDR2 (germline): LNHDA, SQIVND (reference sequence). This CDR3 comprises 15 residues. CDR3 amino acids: CASSKQPFFNQPQHF. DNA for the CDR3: TGTGCCAGTAGTAAACAGCCTTTCTTTAATCAGCCCCAGCATTTT.

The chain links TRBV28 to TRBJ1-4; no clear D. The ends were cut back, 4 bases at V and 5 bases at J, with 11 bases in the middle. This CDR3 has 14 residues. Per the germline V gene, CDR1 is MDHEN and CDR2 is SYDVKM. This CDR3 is CASSSRLLNEKLFF. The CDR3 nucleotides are TGTGCCAGCAGTTCACGACTTCTGAATGAAAAACTGTTTTTT.

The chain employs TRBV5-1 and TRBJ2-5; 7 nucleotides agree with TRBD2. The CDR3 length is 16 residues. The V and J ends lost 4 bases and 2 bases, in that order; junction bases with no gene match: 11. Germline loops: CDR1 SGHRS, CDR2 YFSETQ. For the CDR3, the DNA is TGCGCCAGCAGCACCGTTGGGGTAGCGGGTCAAGAGACCCAGTACTTC. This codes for CASSTVGVAGQETQYF.